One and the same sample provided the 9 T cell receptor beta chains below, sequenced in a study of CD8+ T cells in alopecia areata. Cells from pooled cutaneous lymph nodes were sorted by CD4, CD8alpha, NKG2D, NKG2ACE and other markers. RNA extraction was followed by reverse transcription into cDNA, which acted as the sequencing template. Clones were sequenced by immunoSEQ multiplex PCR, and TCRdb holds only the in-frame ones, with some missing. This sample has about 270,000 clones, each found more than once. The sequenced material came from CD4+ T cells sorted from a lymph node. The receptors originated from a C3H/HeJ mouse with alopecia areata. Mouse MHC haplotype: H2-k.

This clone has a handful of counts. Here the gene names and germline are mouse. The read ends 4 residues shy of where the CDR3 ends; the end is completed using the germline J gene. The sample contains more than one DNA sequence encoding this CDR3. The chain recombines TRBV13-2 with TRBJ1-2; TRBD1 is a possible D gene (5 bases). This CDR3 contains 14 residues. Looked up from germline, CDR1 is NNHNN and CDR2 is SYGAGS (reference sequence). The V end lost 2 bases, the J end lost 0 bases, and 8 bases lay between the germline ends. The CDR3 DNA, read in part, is TGTGCCAGCGGTGAGCGGGGGGCAAACTCC. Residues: CASGERGANS. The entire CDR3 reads CASGERGANSDYTF.

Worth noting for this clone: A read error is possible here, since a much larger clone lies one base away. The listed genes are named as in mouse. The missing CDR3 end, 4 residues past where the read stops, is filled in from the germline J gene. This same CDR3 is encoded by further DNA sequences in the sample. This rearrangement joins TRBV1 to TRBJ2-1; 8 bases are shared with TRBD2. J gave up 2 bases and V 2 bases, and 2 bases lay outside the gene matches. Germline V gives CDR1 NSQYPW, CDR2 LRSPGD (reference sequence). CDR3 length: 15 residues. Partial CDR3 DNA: TGCACCTGCAGTGCATCTGGGGGGTACTATGCT. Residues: CTCSASGGYYA. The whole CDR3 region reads CTCSASGGYYAEQFF.

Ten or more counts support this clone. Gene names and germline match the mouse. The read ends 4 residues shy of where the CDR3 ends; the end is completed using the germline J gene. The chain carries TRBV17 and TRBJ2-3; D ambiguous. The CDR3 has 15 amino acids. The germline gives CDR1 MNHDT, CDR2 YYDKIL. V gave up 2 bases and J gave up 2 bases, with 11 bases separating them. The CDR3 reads CASSRRMGVAETLYF. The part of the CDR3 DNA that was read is TGTGCTAGCAGTAGAAGGATGGGTGTTGCAGAA.

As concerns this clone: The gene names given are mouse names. CDR3 region: CASSHRDGAETLYF. Partial CDR3 DNA: TGTGCCAGCAGTCACAGGGACGGTGCAGAA. The chain employs TRBV13-1 and TRBJ2-3; TRBD1 is a possible D gene (6 bases). The read terminates 4 residues ahead of where the CDR3 ends, so the germline J gene completes it. Between the trimmed V and J ends, which lost 4 bases and 1 base, there was a span of 10 bases. This CDR3 has 14 residues. In germline, CDR1 is NSHNY, CDR2 SYGAGN.

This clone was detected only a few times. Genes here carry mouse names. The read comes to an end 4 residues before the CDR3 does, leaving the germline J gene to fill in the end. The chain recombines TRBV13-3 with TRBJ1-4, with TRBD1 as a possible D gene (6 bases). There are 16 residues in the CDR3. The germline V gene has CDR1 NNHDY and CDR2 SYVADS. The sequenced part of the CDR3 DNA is TGTGCCAGCAGTGATCCGGGACTGGGGGGGCCCGAA. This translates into CASSDPGLGGPE. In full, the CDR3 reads CASSDPGLGGPERLFF.

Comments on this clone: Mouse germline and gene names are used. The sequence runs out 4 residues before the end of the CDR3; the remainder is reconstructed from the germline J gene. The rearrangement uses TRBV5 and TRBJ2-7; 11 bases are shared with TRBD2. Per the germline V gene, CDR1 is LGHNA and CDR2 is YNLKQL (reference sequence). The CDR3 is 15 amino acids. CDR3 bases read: TGTGCCAGCAGCCAACGGGACTGGGGGTCAGAT. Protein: CASSQRDWGSD. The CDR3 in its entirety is CASSQRDWGSDEQYF.

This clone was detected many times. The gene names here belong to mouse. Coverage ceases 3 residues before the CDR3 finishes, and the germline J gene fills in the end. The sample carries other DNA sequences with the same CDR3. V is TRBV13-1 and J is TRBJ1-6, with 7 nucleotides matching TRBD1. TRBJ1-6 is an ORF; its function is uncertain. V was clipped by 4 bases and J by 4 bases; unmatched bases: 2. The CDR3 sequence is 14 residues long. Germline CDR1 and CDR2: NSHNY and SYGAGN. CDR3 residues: CASSPGQYNSPLYF. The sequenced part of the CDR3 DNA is TGTGCCAGCAGTCCGGGACAGTATAATTCGCCC.

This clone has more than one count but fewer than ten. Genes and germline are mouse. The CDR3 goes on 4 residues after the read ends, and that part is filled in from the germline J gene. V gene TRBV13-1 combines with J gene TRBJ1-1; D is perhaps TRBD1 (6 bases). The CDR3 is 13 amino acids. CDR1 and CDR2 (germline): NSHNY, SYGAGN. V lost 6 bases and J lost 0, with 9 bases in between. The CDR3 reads CASKGQPNTEVFF. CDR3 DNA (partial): TGTGCCAGCAAAGGACAGCCAAACACA.

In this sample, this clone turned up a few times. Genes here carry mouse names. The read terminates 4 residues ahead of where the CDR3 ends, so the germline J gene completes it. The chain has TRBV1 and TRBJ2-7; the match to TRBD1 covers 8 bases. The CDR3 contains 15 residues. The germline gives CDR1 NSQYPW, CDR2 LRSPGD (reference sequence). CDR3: CTCSARQGNIDEQYF. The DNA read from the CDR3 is TGCACCTGCAGTGCACGACAGGGGAATATCGAT.